The clone carrying this T cell receptor beta chain has just a few counts. Its matching antigen is unknown. Unique molecular identifiers featured in how the TCRbeta library was prepared. Each CDR3 protein gets one entry after TCRdb re-called the PCR reads with MiXCR. The repertoire holds 700,000 or so distinct CDR3 sequences, around 14% seen once, with roughly 0.77% in the top ten. The CDR3 extends over 13 amino acids. Trimming removed 0 bases from V and 8 bases from J, with 11 bases in between. Germline V gives CDR1 SGDLS, CDR2 YYNGEE. The data were obtained in a study of T-cell reconstitution after alpha-beta-depleted transplantation in children. General study points: Several hundred expanded graft clones reportedly supplied alpha-beta T cells about two months after transplant. Several patients had high TCRbeta diversity at day 60; it came from surviving recipient T cells and thymic progenitors. Newly generated T cells supplied most T-cell counts and diversity one year post-transplant.

The specimen was PBMCs, collected before TCRalphabeta/CD19-depleted stem cell transplant. The chain uses TRBV9 and TRBJ1-2, with D hard to call. The sequence was obtained from a girl aged 2 to 9 with congenital amegakaryocytic thrombocytopenia, due to receive a stem cell transplant. This CDR3 reads CASSVEGVVGYTF. The CDR3 coding sequence is TGTGCCAGCAGCGTAGAGGGAGTTGTGGGCTACACCTTC.